Listed below are T cell receptor beta chains from one sample, sequenced in a study of T cell responses to AZD1222 COVID-19 vaccine. Libraries were prepared by immunoSEQ multiplex PCR; TCRdb keeps only in-frame clonotypes and omits some of them. The table lists around 140,000 clones, 80% to 90% of them singletons. The sequences come from peripheral blood, collected on day 0 of AZD1222 vaccination. Source of these receptors: an adult in good health. Both conserved end residues are part of each CDR3. A D gene is named only where the DNA matches it firmly. Clone sizes are given selectively: once, few, many, or a class where the clone is expanded.

J | V | D | size | CDR3 | DNA
TRBJ2-5 | TRBV15 | . | once | CATSSRNYQETQYF | TGTGCCACCAGTTCCCGTAACTACCAAGAGACCCAGTACTTC
TRBJ1-5 | TRBV7-2 | TRBD1 | . | CASSSGTGMNQPQHF | TGTGCCAGCAGCTCTGGGACAGGAATGAATCAGCCCCAGCATTTT
TRBJ2-3 | TRBV10-2 | TRBD1 | . | CASSPRTGSTDTQYF | TGCGCCAGCAGTCCACGGACAGGGAGCACAGATACGCAGTATTTT
TRBJ2-6 | TRBV24-1 | . | once | CATSDLPGRTGANVLTF | TGTGCCACCAGTGATTTGCCTGGTCGAACTGGGGCCAACGTCCTGACTTTC
TRBJ2-1 | TRBV11-2 | . | . | CASSHGREQFF | TGTGCCAGCAGCCACGGGCGGGAGCAGTTCTTC
TRBJ2-3 | TRBV4-3 | TRBD1 | . | CASSQERTGTTDTQYF | TGCGCCAGCAGCCAAGAGAGGACAGGGACAACAGATACGCAGTATTTT
TRBJ2-7 | TRBV19 | . | . | CASSLDSVPYEQYF | TGTGCCAGTAGTTTGGACAGTGTCCCCTACGAGCAGTACTTC
TRBJ2-3 | TRBV7-2 | TRBD2 | . | CASRLAGGTDTQYF | TGTGCCAGTAGGTTAGCGGGCGGCACAGATACGCAGTATTTT
TRBJ1-6 | TRBV6-1 | . | . | CASSEGGYLLHF | TGTGCCAGCAGTGAAGGGGGGTACCTCCTCCACTTT
TRBJ2-7 | TRBV28 | . | . | CASSPRRTFQTSYEQYF | TGTGCCAGCAGTCCCCGTAGGACATTCCAAACCTCCTACGAGCAGTACTTC
TRBJ1-6 | TRBV4-3 | . | . | CASSQTVGGSPLHF | TGCGCCAGCAGCCAAACGGTCGGGGGGTCACCCCTCCACTTT
TRBJ1-5 | TRBV10-1 | TRBD1 | . | CASSESPPGRGYSFGNQPQHF | TGCGCCAGCAGTGAGAGTCCCCCAGGCAGGGGGTACTCATTTGGCAATCAGCCCCAGCATTTT
TRBJ2-3 | TRBV29-1 | . | . | CSVTGRTPTDTQYF | TGCAGCGTGACCGGGCGAACTCCCACAGATACGCAGTATTTT
TRBJ1-5 | TRBV27 | . | once | CASSLTGGEIFSNQPQHF | TGTGCCAGCAGTTTGACGGGGGGTGAAATCTTTAGCAATCAGCCCCAGCATTTT
TRBJ2-1 | TRBV5-4 | TRBD2 | . | CASSTGGGLAVYNEQFF | TGTGCCAGCAGCACCGGAGGTGGGCTAGCGGTCTACAATGAGCAGTTCTTC
TRBJ1-1 | TRBV21-1 | . | . | CASSNFGPGAEAFF | .
TRBJ1-5 | TRBV5-4 | TRBD1 | . | CASSLEDRGPSNQPQHF | TGTGCCAGCAGCTTGGAGGACAGGGGGCCAAGCAATCAGCCCCAGCATTTT
TRBJ1-2 | TRBV15 | . | . | CATSRATQREGSNYGYTF | TGTGCCACCAGCAGAGCCACCCAAAGGGAGGGATCTAACTATGGCTACACCTTC
TRBJ2-7 | TRBV6-6 | TRBD2 | . | CASRTGTRPYEQYF | TGTGCCAGCAGAACCGGGACTAGACCCTACGAGCAGTACTTC
TRBJ2-3 | TRBV19 | . | . | CASSIGFTSTDTQYF | TGTGCCAGTAGTATTGGGTTTACTAGCACAGATACGCAGTATTTT
TRBJ2-7 | TRBV7-9 | TRBD2 | . | CASSLAAGTTTYEQYF | TGTGCCAGCAGCTTAGCCGCCGGGACTACTACCTACGAGCAGTACTTC
TRBJ2-2 | TRBV18 | TRBD1 | . | CASSPGRGQAGELFF | TGTGCCAGCTCACCAGGCAGGGGGCAGGCCGGGGAGCTGTTTTTT
TRBJ1-2 | TRBV27 | TRBD1 | once | CASSGQGLTNYGYTF | TGTGCCAGCTCGGGACAGGGGTTAACTAACTATGGCTACACCTTC
TRBJ2-7 | TRBV7-2 | . | . | CASSLYYEQYF | TGTGCCAGCAGCTTATACTACGAGCAGTACTTC
TRBJ2-7 | TRBV9 | TRBD1 | . | CASSPGGQGAIYEQYF | TGTGCCAGCAGCCCAGGGGGACAGGGGGCTATTTACGAGCAGTACTTC
TRBJ2-7 | TRBV7-2 | . | . | CASSLRRAGYEQYF | TGTGCCAGCAGCTTACGTAGAGCAGGTTACGAGCAGTACTTC
TRBJ2-7 | TRBV7-2 | TRBD2 | . | CASSLAGSSYEQYF | TGTGCCAGCAGCCTAGCGGGAAGCTCCTACGAGCAGTACTTC
TRBJ2-2 | TRBV7-8 | . | . | CASSFIYNTGELFF | TGTGCCAGCAGCTTTATTTATAACACCGGGGAGCTGTTTTTT
TRBJ2-1 | TRBV11-2 | . | . | CASSSISEQFF | TGTGCCAGCAGCTCTATCTCTGAGCAGTTCTTC
TRBJ2-6 | TRBV5-1 | TRBD1 | . | CASSLAGQGYSGANVLTF | TGCGCCAGCAGCTTGGCTGGACAGGGTTACTCTGGGGCCAACGTCCTGACTTTC
TRBJ1-2 | TRBV5-1 | TRBD1 | few | CASRDPGQSTYGYTF | TGCGCCAGCAGGGACCCGGGACAGAGTACCTATGGCTACACCTTC
TRBJ2-5 | TRBV6-5 | . | . | CASSYHRKARQETQYF | TGTGCCAGCAGTTACCATCGTAAGGCCCGACAAGAGACCCAGTACTTC
TRBJ2-1 | TRBV11-1 | . | . | CASSLPGDPSYNEQFF | TGTGCCAGCAGCTTGCCAGGGGATCCCTCTTACAATGAGCAGTTCTTC
TRBJ1-4 | TRBV18 | TRBD1 | . | CASSLTGTGGEKLFF | TGTGCCAGCTCACTTACCGGGACAGGGGGTGAAAAACTGTTTTTT
TRBJ1-2 | TRBV19 | . | . | CASSTRGVYGYTF | TGTGCCAGTAGTACCCGCGGGGTCTATGGCTACACCTTC
TRBJ2-1 | TRBV2 | . | . | CASSGDGGNEQFF | TGTGCCAGCAGTGGGGATGGGGGTAATGAGCAGTTCTTC
TRBJ1-6 | TRBV7-3 | TRBD1 | . | CASSLAGTGNSPLHF | TGTGCCAGCAGCTTAGCCGGGACAGGGAACTCACCCCTCCACTTT
TRBJ2-7 | TRBV6-1 | . | . | CASSEVAGRYEQYF | TGTGCCAGCAGTGAAGTTGCAGGGAGATACGAGCAGTACTTC
TRBJ1-4 | TRBV10-3 | TRBD1 | . | CAISEPGQDRGKLFF | TGTGCCATCAGTGAGCCGGGACAGGACCGCGGGAAACTGTTTTTT
TRBJ2-3 | TRBV6-2/TRBV6-3 | . | . | CASSHTETDTQYF | TGTGCCAGCAGCCACACGGAGACAGATACGCAGTATTTT
TRBJ2-1 | TRBV2 | . | . | CASSGWDSSYNEQFF | TGTGCCAGCAGTGGTTGGGACTCCTCCTACAATGAGCAGTTCTTC
TRBJ2-7 | TRBV3-1/TRBV3-2 | . | . | CASSRGERAYEQYF | TGTGCCAGCAGCCGGGGGGAGCGGGCCTACGAGCAGTACTTC
TRBJ1-5 | TRBV21-1 | . | . | CASSRDWCQPQHF | TGTGCCAGCAGCAGGGATTGGTGTCAGCCCCAGCATTTT
TRBJ2-7 | TRBV15 | . | . | CATSREFSPSEQYF | TGTGCCACCAGCAGAGAGTTTAGTCCCTCCGAGCAGTACTTC
TRBJ2-2 | TRBV5-8 | . | few | CASSLVGVAGELFF | TGTGCCAGCAGCTTGGTAGGGGTAGCCGGGGAGCTGTTTTTT